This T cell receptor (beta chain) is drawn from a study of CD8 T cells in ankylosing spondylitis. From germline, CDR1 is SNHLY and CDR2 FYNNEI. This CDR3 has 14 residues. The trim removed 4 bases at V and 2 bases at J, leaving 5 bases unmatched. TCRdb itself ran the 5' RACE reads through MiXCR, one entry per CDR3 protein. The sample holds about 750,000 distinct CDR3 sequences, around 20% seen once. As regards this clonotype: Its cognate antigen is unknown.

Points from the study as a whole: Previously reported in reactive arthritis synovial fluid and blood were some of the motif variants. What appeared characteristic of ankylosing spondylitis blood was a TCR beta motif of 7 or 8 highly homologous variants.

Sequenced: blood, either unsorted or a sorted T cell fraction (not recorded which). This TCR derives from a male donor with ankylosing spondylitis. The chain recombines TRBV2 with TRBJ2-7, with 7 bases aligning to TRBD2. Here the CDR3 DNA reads TGTGCCAGCAGTGTCCGGGGGGAAGCCTACGAGCAGTACTTC. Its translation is CASSVRGEAYEQYF. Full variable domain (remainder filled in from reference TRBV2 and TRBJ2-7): EPEVTQTPSHQVTQMGQEVILRCVPISNHLYFYWYRQILGQKVEFLVSFYNNEISEKSEIFDDQFSVERPDGSNFTLKIRSTKLEDSAMYFCASSVRGEAYEQYFGPGTRLTVT.